The present TCR beta chain was sequenced within a study of pediatric ulcerative colitis. Broader study findings: Clonal expansions reduced rectal repertoire diversity in acute severe colitis.

This was a survey-level run. Only in-frame clones appear in the TCRdb table, and some are missing; sequencing was by immunoSEQ multiplex PCR. The sample lists 30,000 or so clones, 82% occurring once. Points on this clone: Its antigen is undetermined.

There are 14 residues in the CDR3. Between the trimmed V and J ends, which lost 10 bases and 3 bases, there was a span of 18 bases. In germline, CDR1 is ENHRY, CDR2 SYGVKD. The genes are TRBV10-3 and TRBJ1-1, with D possibly TRBD1 on 6 matching bases. This clonotype was obtained from a boy between 5 and 17 years old with severe ulcerative colitis. The sequencing sample was made of blood. CDR3 residues: CATQGGGRDTEAFF. In DNA form, the CDR3 reads TGTGCCACCCAAGGAGGGGGAAGGGACACTGAAGCTTTCTTT.